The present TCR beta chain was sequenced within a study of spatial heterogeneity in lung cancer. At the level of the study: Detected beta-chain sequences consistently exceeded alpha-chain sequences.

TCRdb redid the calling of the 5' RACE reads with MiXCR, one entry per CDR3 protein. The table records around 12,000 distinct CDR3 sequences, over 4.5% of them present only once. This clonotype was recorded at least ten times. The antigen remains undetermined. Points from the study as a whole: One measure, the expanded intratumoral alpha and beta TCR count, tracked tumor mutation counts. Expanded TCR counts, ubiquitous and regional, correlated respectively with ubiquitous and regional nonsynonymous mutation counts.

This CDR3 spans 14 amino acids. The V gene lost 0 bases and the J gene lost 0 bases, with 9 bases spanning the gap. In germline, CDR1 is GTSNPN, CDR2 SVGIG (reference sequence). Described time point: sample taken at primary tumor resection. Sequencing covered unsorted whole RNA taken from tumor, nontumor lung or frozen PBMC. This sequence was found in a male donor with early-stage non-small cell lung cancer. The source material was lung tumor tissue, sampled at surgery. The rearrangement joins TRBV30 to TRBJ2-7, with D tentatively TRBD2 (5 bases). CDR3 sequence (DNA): TGTGCCTGGAGTGTACAAGGGAGCTCCTACGAGCAGTACTTC. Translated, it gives CAWSVQGSSYEQYF.